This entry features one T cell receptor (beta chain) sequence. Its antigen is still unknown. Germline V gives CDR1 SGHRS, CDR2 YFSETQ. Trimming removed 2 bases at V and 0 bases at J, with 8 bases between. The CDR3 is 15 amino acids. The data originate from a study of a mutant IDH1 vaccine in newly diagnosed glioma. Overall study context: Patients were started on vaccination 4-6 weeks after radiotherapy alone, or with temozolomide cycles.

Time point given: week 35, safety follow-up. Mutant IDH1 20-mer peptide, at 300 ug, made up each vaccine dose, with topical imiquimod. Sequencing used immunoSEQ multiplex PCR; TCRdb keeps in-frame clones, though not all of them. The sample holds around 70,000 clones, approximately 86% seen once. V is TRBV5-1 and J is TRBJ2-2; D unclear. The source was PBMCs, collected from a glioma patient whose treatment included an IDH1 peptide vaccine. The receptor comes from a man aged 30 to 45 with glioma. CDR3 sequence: CASSLGPSNTGELFF. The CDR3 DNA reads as TGCGCCAGCAGCTTAGGCCCATCGAACACCGGGGAGCTGTTTTTT.